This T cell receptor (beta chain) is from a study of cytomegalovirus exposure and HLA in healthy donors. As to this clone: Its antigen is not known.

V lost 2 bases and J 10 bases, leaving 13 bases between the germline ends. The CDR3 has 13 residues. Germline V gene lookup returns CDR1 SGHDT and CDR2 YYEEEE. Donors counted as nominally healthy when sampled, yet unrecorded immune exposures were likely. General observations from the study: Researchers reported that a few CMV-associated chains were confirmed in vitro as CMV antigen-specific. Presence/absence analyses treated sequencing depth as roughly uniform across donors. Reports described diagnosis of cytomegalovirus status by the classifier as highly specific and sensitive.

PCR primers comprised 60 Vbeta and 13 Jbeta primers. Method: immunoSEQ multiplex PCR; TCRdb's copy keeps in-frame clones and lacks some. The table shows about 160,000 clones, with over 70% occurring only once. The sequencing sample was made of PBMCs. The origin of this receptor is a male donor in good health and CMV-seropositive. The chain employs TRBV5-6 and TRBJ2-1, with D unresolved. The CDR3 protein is CASSFEVDGEQFF. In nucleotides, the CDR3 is TGTGCCAGCAGCTTTGAGGTTGATGGGGAGCAGTTCTTC.